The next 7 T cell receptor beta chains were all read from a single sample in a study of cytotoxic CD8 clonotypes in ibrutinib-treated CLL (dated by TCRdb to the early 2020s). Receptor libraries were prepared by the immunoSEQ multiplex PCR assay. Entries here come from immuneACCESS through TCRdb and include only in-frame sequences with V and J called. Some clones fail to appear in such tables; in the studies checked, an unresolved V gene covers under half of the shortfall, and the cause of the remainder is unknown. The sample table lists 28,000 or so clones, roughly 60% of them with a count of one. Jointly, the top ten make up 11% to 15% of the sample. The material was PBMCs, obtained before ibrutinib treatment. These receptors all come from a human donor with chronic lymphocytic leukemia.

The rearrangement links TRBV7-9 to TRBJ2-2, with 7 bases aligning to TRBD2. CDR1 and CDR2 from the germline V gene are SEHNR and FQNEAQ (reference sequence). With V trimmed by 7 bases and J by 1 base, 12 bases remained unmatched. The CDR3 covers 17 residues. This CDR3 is CASTRPSGEGNTGELFF. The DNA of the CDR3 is TGTGCCAGCACCCGCCCCTCCGGGGAGGGGAACACCGGGGAGCTGTTTTTT.

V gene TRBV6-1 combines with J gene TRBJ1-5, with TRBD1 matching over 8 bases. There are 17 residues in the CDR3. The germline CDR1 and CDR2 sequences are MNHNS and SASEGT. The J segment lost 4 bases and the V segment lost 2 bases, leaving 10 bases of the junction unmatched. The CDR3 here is CASSELQGVSMNQPQHF. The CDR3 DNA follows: TGTGCCAGCAGTGAACTACAGGGGGTGAGTATGAATCAGCCCCAGCATTTT.

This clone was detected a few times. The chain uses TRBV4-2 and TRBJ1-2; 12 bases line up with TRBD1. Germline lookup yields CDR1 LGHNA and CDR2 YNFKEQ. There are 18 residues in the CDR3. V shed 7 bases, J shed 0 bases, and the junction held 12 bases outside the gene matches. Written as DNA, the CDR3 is TGTGCCAGCACCATAACCCTAGGGACAGGGGGCGCTAACTATGGCTACACCTTC. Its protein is CASTITLGTGGANYGYTF.

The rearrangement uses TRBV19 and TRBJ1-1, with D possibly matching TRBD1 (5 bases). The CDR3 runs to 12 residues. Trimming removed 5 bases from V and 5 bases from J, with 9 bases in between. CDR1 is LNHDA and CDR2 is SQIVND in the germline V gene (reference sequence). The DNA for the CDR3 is TGTGCCAGTAGTGCCGGGGGTACTGAAGCTTTCTTT. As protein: CASSAGGTEAFF.

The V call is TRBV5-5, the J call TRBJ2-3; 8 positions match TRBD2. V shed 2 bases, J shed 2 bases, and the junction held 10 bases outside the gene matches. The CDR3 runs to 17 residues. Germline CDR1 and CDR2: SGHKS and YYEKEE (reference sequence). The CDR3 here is CASSFNSGAGSTDTQYF. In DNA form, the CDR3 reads TGTGCCAGCAGCTTTAATAGCGGGGCCGGGTCCACAGATACGCAGTATTTT.

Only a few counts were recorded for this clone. The CDR3 region has the DNA TGTGCCAGTAGTACCTCTCTACTAGCGGGGCGGCGCGTGCATACGCAGTATTTT. The encoded protein is CASSTSLLAGRRVHTQYF. The rearrangement links TRBV19 to TRBJ2-3, with 10 bases aligning to TRBD2. J was trimmed by 7 bases and V by 4 bases; bases with no gene match: 17. In germline, CDR1 is LNHDA, CDR2 SQIVND (reference sequence). CDR3 size: 18 residues.

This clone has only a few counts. The chain's CDR3 is CASNVGPHGYTF. In nucleotides, the CDR3 is TGTGCCAGTAATGTGGGGCCACACGGCTACACCTTC. The chain employs TRBV28 and TRBJ1-2; D is possibly TRBD1 (5 bases). This CDR3 spans 12 amino acids. Per germline, CDR1 MDHEN and CDR2 SYDVKM. The V end was cut by 9 bases, the J end by 8 bases, with 16 bases between.